The 27 T cell receptor beta chains presented below share a single source sample, sequenced in a study of molecular identifiers for immune sequencing clone quantification (dated by TCRdb to about 2018). Receptors were amplified or captured by PCR. The instrument given in TCRdb is NextSeq 500. In-frame beta chains were kept once TCRdb had trimmed the public reads at Q25 with fastp and called clones with MiXCR. Each entry merges the rows of one CDR3 protein and shows their most common DNA and genes. In all, the sample holds some 580,000 distinct CDR3 sequences, and approximately 24% of those were seen once. 0.7% to 0.95% of the sample goes to the ten largest clones. Sequenced material: naive CD8+ T cells from blood, with Jurkat cell RNA spiked in. The sample's cell subset or site label is to be understood as: FACS-sorted CD8+CD4-CCR7+CD45RA+ naive T cells. These receptors were collected from a human donor in good health. Some libraries in this study had Jurkat cell RNA spiked in.

This clonotype was found a few times. The rearrangement joins TRBV12-3 or TRBV12-4 to TRBJ2-7; D is undetermined. The V end lost 4 bases, the J end lost 11 bases, and 15 bases lay between the germline ends. The CDR3 extends over 12 amino acids. CDR3 sequence reads: CASSSPSQLEYF. CDR3 nucleotide sequence: TGTGCCAGCAGTTCCCCGTCCCAATTGGAGTACTTC.

Turning to this clonotype: A much larger clone is a single base away; this may be a read error. J is TRBJ2-5 and V is TRBV19, with D uncertain. With 5 bases removed from V and 1 base from J, the gap between germline ends came to 14 bases. The CDR3 has 15 amino acids. The germline V gene encodes CDR1 LNHDA and CDR2 SQIVND (reference sequence). The CDR3 DNA is TGTGCCAGTAGTTCACCGTCCGCCTGCCAAGAGACCCAGTACTTC. This encodes CASSSPSACQETQYF.

This chain joins TRBV7-9 and TRBJ2-7; 7 bases fit TRBD1. In germline, CDR1 is SEHNR, CDR2 FQNEAQ (reference sequence). There are 14 residues in the CDR3. The V and J ends lost 5 bases and 9 bases, in that order; junction bases with no gene match: 13. In DNA form, the CDR3 reads TGTGCCAGCAGCCCTTCTCGGACAGGCCCGGTGCAGTACTTC. This encodes CASSPSRTGPVQYF. The full variable domain, in which reference TRBV7-9 and TRBJ2-7 provide the parts outside the CDR3, is DTGVSQNPRHKITKRGQNVTFRCDPISEHNRLYWYRQTLGQGPEFLTYFQNEAQLEKSRLLSDRFSAERPKGSFSTLEIQRTEQGDSAMYLCASSPSRTGPVQYFGPGTRLTVT.

This clonotype was counted ten times or more. The chain couples TRBV10-3 to TRBJ2-7; D is ambiguous. V was clipped by 4 bases and J by 4 bases, with 14 bases between them. The CDR3 spans 14 residues. CDR1 is ENHRY, CDR2 SYGVKD, per germline. CDR3 bases: TGTGCCATCAGTGGGTCTAGTTTTTCGTACGAGCAGTACTTC. Translation: CAISGSSFSYEQYF.

This clonotype was observed many times. This chain joins TRBV28 and TRBJ2-7, with a possible D match to TRBD1 (6 bases). This CDR3 region has 14 residues. V dropped 6 bases and J dropped 2 bases, with 14 bases sitting between them. Germline CDR1 is MDHEN and CDR2 is SYDVKM. CDR3 nucleotide sequence: TGTGCCAGCAGAGATACAGGGATAACCTACGAGCAGTACTTC. This codes for CASRDTGITYEQYF.

The sample holds many counts of this clonotype. The chain joins TRBV4-2 to TRBJ2-7, with D possibly TRBD1 on 7 matching bases. The ends were cut back, 0 bases at V and 2 bases at J, with 11 bases in the middle. The CDR3 spans 15 residues. Looked up from germline, CDR1 is LGHNA and CDR2 is YNFKEQ. Here the CDR3 reads CASSQEGRGAYEQYF. CDR3 bases: TGTGCCAGCAGCCAAGAAGGCAGGGGGGCCTACGAGCAGTACTTC.

The chain joins TRBV3-2 to TRBJ2-7. TRBV3-2 is a documented pseudogene. This CDR3 comprises 11 residues. CDR3 loop: CASSHDGEQYF. As DNA, the CDR3 is TGTGCCAGCAGCCACGACGGGGAGCAGTACTTC.

This clonotype was recorded at least ten times. V gene TRBV5-6 combines with J gene TRBJ2-3; D call uncertain. Germline CDR1 reads SGHDT; CDR2 reads YYEEEE. V was pared by 4 bases and J by 4 bases, with 10 bases between. The CDR3 totals 13 residues. The CDR3 loop reads CASSPTWADTQYF. CDR3 bases: TGTGCCAGCAGCCCGACCTGGGCAGATACGCAGTATTTT. The variable domain in full, completed from reference TRBV5-6 and TRBJ2-3, reads DAGVTQSPTHLIKTRGQQVTLRCSPKSGHDTVSWYQQALGQGPQFIFQYYEEEERQRGNFPDRFSGHQFPNYSSELNVNALLLGDSALYLCASSPTWADTQYFGPGTRLTVL.

This clonotype has a handful of counts. V is TRBV30 and J is TRBJ2-7; 9 bases fit TRBD1. With V trimmed by 3 bases and J by 4 bases, 4 bases remained unmatched. The CDR3 is 13 amino acids. In germline, CDR1 is GTSNPN, CDR2 SVGIG (reference sequence). This chain's CDR3 is CAWSGDRVYEQYF. CDR3 DNA: TGTGCCTGGAGCGGGGACAGGGTTTACGAGCAGTACTTC. Full variable domain (rest looked up from reference TRBV30 and TRBJ2-7): SQTIHQWPATLVQPVGSPLSLECTVEGTSNPNLYWYRQAAGRGLQLLFYSVGIGQISSEVPQNLSASRPQDRQFILSSKKLLLSDSGFYLCAWSGDRVYEQYFGPGTRLTVT.

This clonotype has a count of ten or more. V usage is TRBV29-1 and J usage is TRBJ1-2; D is perhaps TRBD1 (5 bases). This CDR3 has 15 residues. Germline V gives CDR1 SQVTM, CDR2 ANQGSEA. The ends were cut back, 0 bases at V and 0 bases at J, with 11 bases in the middle. CDR3 bases: TGCAGCGTTGAAGATGGGACCGGAGCTAACTATGGCTACACCTTC. This encodes CSVEDGTGANYGYTF.

This chain links TRBV9 with TRBJ2-3; unclear D gene. V was shortened by 3 bases and J by 0 bases, with 11 bases between the two germline ends. In germline, CDR1 is SGDLS, CDR2 YYNGEE. The CDR3 contains 15 residues. The CDR3 coding sequence is TGTGCCAGCAGCGAGGACGGATTTAGCACAGATACGCAGTATTTT. Its protein product is CASSEDGFSTDTQYF.

In its sample, this clonotype was seen many times. The rearrangement joins TRBV30 to TRBJ1-1; TRBD1 matches 9 bases. This CDR3 contains 15 residues. V lost 2 bases and J lost 5; bases outside the gene matches: 9. CDR1 and CDR2 (germline): GTSNPN, SVGIG (reference sequence). The CDR3 DNA reads as TGTGCCTGGAGTCCAACCGCCGGGACAGGGACTGAAGCTTTCTTT. It specifies CAWSPTAGTGTEAFF.

Notes on this clonotype: A much larger clonotype is one base distant, so this may be a read error. This chain connects TRBV28 to TRBJ1-2; 10 bases fit TRBD1. Germline V gives CDR1 MDHEN, CDR2 SYDVKM. This CDR3 has 14 amino acids. This CDR3 reads CASTGTGENYGHTF. CDR3 nucleotide sequence: TGTGCCAGTACCGGGACAGGGGAAAACTATGGCCACACCTTC.

A remark on this clonotype: A much larger clone differs by one base, so this may be a read error. A read error is likely, as this CDR3 ends without the conserved phenylalanine or tryptophan. The chain has TRBV6-2 or TRBV6-3 and TRBJ2-3; 7 bases match TRBD2. Unmatched junction bases numbered 12, after V lost 6 bases and J lost 6 bases. CDR1 MNHEY and CDR2 SVGEGT come from the germline V gene. This CDR3 spans 15 amino acids. DNA of the CDR3: TGTGCCAGCAGCAAGACCGGGACTATTTACGATACGCAGTATTCT. Its translation: CASSKTGTIYDTQYS.

The chain links TRBV7-6 to TRBJ1-1; D is ambiguous. Looked up from germline, CDR1 is SGHVS and CDR2 is FNYEAQ. This CDR3 is 13 amino acids long. V was cut by 5 bases and J by 4 bases, with 11 bases left in between. The CDR3 nucleotides read TGTGCCAGCAGCACCAATGAGGGCACTGAAGCTTTCTTT. Protein: CASSTNEGTEAFF.

This clonotype appeared a few times. This rearrangement joins TRBV20-1 to TRBJ1-1; D is ambiguous. V gave up 3 bases and J gave up 1 base, with 9 bases separating them. This CDR3 contains 13 residues. Germline CDR1 and CDR2: DFQATT and SNEGSKA (reference sequence). The CDR3 sequence is CSASRTENTEAFF. For the CDR3, the DNA is TGCAGTGCTAGCCGGACGGAGAACACTGAAGCTTTCTTT.

This clonotype has just a few counts. This sequence joins TRBV5-1 and TRBJ2-7, with D perhaps matching TRBD1 or TRBD2 (5 bases each). The V end lost 7 bases, the J end lost 6 bases, and 14 bases lay between the germline ends. The CDR3 sequence is 12 residues long. Germline V gene sequence: CDR1 SGHRS, CDR2 YFSETQ. The CDR3 reads CASGSGLSEQYF. CDR3 nucleotides: TGCGCCAGCGGGTCGGGGCTTTCCGAGCAGTACTTC.

This clonotype has more than one count but fewer than ten. The V gene is TRBV27, the J gene TRBJ1-1; tentative D call: TRBD1 (6 bases). CDR3 length equals 15 residues. From germline, CDR1 is MNHEY and CDR2 SMNVEV (reference sequence). The ends were cut back, 5 bases at V and 0 bases at J, with 13 bases in the middle. CDR3 sequence: CASSGFGGMNTEAFF. The CDR3 DNA follows: TGTGCCAGCAGTGGGTTTGGGGGCATGAACACTGAAGCTTTCTTT.

The table lists this clonotype with a few counts. The chain joins TRBV15 to TRBJ2-7; no clear D. V lost 1 base and J lost 2, with 12 bases in between. The germline gives CDR1 LNHNV, CDR2 YYDKDF (reference sequence). This CDR3 region has 15 residues. DNA of the CDR3: TGTGCCACCAGCAGAGGGGTTACCAGCCCCTACGAGCAGTACTTC. Its protein is CATSRGVTSPYEQYF.

For this clonotype: A much larger clone lies a single base off, so this may be a read error. The V call is TRBV4-1, the J call TRBJ2-7, with 7 bases lining up with TRBD1. Germline values: CDR1 MGHRA, CDR2 YSYEKL. The CDR3 length is 15 residues. The CDR3 region has the DNA TGCGCCAGCAGCCCCTCCCGGGACAGCTCCTACGCGCAGTACTTC. It specifies CASSPSRDSSYAQYF.

The sample holds a few counts of this clonotype. The chain couples TRBV28 to TRBJ2-3; 7 positions match TRBD2. In germline, CDR1 is MDHEN, CDR2 SYDVKM. The CDR3 consists of 15 residues. V was clipped by 3 bases and J by 0 bases; unmatched bases: 3. The DNA for the CDR3 is TGTGCCAGCAGTTTTCTAGCGGCGAGCACAGATACGCAGTATTTT. It encodes CASSFLAASTDTQYF.

The chain uses TRBV27 and TRBJ2-7, with D possibly being TRBD1 or TRBD2 (5 bases each). The germline V gene has CDR1 MNHEY and CDR2 SMNVEV (reference sequence). Trimming left V 5 bases short and J 3 bases short, with 23 bases between. The CDR3 extends over 17 amino acids. The CDR3 spells CASSPRPTRGPNYEQYF. The CDR3 nucleotides are TGTGCCAGCAGTCCAAGGCCGACGAGGGGCCCCAACTACGAGCAGTACTTC.

CDR3 region: CSVEEPGQGAYPYEQYF. The CDR3 DNA is TGCAGCGTTGAAGAACCGGGACAGGGGGCATACCCCTACGAGCAGTACTTC. This chain connects TRBV29-1 to TRBJ2-7; 12 bases fit TRBD1. CDR3 length equals 17 residues. Germline loops: CDR1 SQVTM, CDR2 ANQGSEA. V dropped 0 bases and J dropped 2; count of bases not matched to a gene: 8.

A note on this clonotype: A much larger clone differs by one base, so this may be a read error. This sequence joins TRBV2 and TRBJ2-5; 11 positions match TRBD2. The CDR3 spans 18 residues. Germline V lookup: CDR1 SNHLY, CDR2 FYNNEI. CDR3 in amino acids: CASSDPGTSGLSQEPQYF. CDR3 bases: TGTGCCAGCAGTGACCCCGGGACTAGCGGTCTAAGCCAAGAGCCCCAGTACTTC.

In the case of this clonotype: This may stem from a read error, because a much larger clone lies one nucleotide away. The rearrangement links TRBV7-2 to TRBJ2-7, with D uncertain. CDR1 and CDR2 (germline): SGHTA, FQGNSA. There are 14 residues in the CDR3. CDR3 DNA sequence: TGTGCCAGCAGCCCGATGGCACTCTCCCACGAGCAGTACTTC. Its protein is CASSPMALSHEQYF.

The chain combines TRBV30 with TRBJ2-2, with D possibly being TRBD2 (5 bases). This CDR3 has 16 residues. Per the germline V gene, CDR1 is GTSNPN and CDR2 is SVGIG (reference sequence). Trimming left V 3 bases short and J 0 bases short, with 14 bases between. CDR3 sequence (DNA): TGTGCCTGGAGGATACTAGTGGGCCCGAACACCGGGGAGCTGTTTTTT. It is translated as CAWRILVGPNTGELFF.

This clonotype was detected many times. The genes are TRBV5-6 and TRBJ2-3; 8 bases fit TRBD2. The CDR3 has 16 amino acids. Germline-derived CDR1 and CDR2 are SGHDT and YYEEEE. The V segment lost 2 bases and the J segment 1 base; nucleotides outside the gene matches: 6. The CDR3 spells CASSFGLADGTDTQYF. The CDR3 DNA reads as TGTGCCAGCAGCTTTGGACTAGCTGATGGCACAGATACGCAGTATTTT.